These 2 T cell receptor beta chains were sequenced from one sample in a study of CD8 T cells in ankylosing spondylitis. TCRdb re-called the 5' RACE reads with MiXCR, one entry per CDR3 protein. The sample has roughly 97,000 distinct CDR3 sequences; about 8.3% are singletons. The sequenced material came from blood, either unsorted or a sorted T cell fraction (not recorded which). The receptor set was obtained from a male donor with ankylosing spondylitis or in good health (not recorded which).

The chain combines TRBV12-3 or TRBV12-4 with TRBJ2-5; a possible D gene is TRBD2 (6 bases). The ends were cut back, 5 bases at V and 4 bases at J, with 14 bases in the middle. This CDR3 spans 14 amino acids. This chain's CDR3 is CASSPQGTSETQYF. DNA for the CDR3: TGTGCCAGCAGTCCCCAAGGGACTTCAGAGACCCAGTACTTC.

This clonotype has ten or more counts. This chain joins TRBV7-9 and TRBJ1-1, with D possibly matching TRBD1 (6 bases). CDR3 size: 15 residues. Germline V gene lookup returns CDR1 SEHNR and CDR2 FQNEAQ (reference sequence). The ends were cut back, 1 base at V and 0 bases at J, with 9 bases in the middle. CDR3: CASSLVGGLNTEAFF. CDR3 nucleotides: TGTGCCAGCAGCTTAGTGGGGGGCCTGAACACTGAAGCTTTCTTT.